The next 31 T cell receptor beta chains were all read from a single sample in a study of CD8 T cells in ankylosing spondylitis. Whole-study results and caveats: A TCR beta motif made of under 10 highly homologous variants seemed typical of ankylosing spondylitis blood.

Antigen specificity for these receptors is unknown. TCRdb used MiXCR to reprocess the 5' RACE reads, holding one entry per CDR3 protein. The sample records just under 550,000 distinct CDR3 sequences, approximately 11% being singletons. The sequenced material came from blood, either unsorted or a sorted T cell fraction (not recorded which). The source is a male donor with ankylosing spondylitis.

The chain employs TRBV5-1 and TRBJ1-3; the D gene is possibly TRBD1 (5 bases). Per the germline V gene, CDR1 is SGHRS and CDR2 is YFSETQ. The CDR3 contains 14 residues. With 2 bases removed from V and 4 bases from J, the gap between germline ends came to 10 bases. The CDR3 loop reads CASSFQGPGNTIYF. CDR3 nucleotides: TGCGCCAGCAGCTTTCAGGGTCCCGGAAACACCATATATTTT. The variable domain in full, with the rest retrieved from reference TRBV5-1 and TRBJ1-3, is KAGVTQTPRYLIKTRGQQVTLSCSPISGHRSVSWYQQTPGQGLQFLFEYFSETQRNKGNFPGRFSGRQFSNSRSEMNVSTLELGDSALYLCASSFQGPGNTIYFGEGSWLTVV.

This clonotype turned up a few times. The CDR3 protein is CATRRVGADTQYF. The CDR3 bases are TGTGCCACCAGGAGGGTGGGGGCAGATACGCAGTATTTT. The chain employs TRBV6-1 and TRBJ2-3, with D possibly being TRBD2 (6 bases). CDR1 is MNHNS, CDR2 SASEGT, per germline. Deletions cut 10 bases from V and 4 bases from J, with 15 bases between. The CDR3 length is 13 residues.

This chain joins TRBV18 and TRBJ1-1; D uncertain. This CDR3 is 13 amino acids long. The germline V and J ends were trimmed by 1 base and 4 bases, with 7 bases remaining between them. Germline-derived CDR1 and CDR2 are KGHSH and LQKENI. CDR3 sequence (DNA): TGTGCCAGCTCACCACGGGCCACCACTGAAGCTTTCTTT. It translates to CASSPRATTEAFF.

This sequence joins TRBV11-1 and TRBJ1-6; D remains unclear. With 5 bases removed from V and 7 bases from J, the gap between germline ends came to 9 bases. Germline CDR1 and CDR2: SGHAT and FQDESV (reference sequence). The CDR3 totals 13 residues. CDR3 sequence (DNA): TGTGCCAGCAGCGATACAGCAAATTCACCCCTCCACTTT. Protein: CASSDTANSPLHF.

This clonotype was seen a few times. The gene calls are TRBV18 and TRBJ1-5; D perhaps matches TRBD1 (6 bases). CDR3 size: 14 residues. Germline CDR1 and CDR2: KGHSH and LQKENI. Trimming left V 5 bases short and J 1 base short, with 9 bases between. CDR3 protein: CASSSQGSNQPQHF. As DNA, the CDR3 is TGTGCCAGCTCATCCCAGGGGAGCAATCAGCCCCAGCATTTT.

This clonotype was seen more than once but under ten times. The chain links TRBV5-1 to TRBJ1-4, with a weak D call TRBD1 (6 bases). Germline values: CDR1 SGHRS, CDR2 YFSETQ. Trimming took 4 bases from V and 1 from J, leaving 11 bases between them. The CDR3 is made up of 15 amino acids. DNA of the CDR3: TGCGCCAGCAGCGCGGGGGGCCAAACTAATGAAAAACTGTTTTTT. Amino acids: CASSAGGQTNEKLFF. Together with reference TRBV5-1 and TRBJ1-4, the CDR3 gives the full variable domain: KAGVTQTPRYLIKTRGQQVTLSCSPISGHRSVSWYQQTPGQGLQFLFEYFSETQRNKGNFPGRFSGRQFSNSRSEMNVSTLELGDSALYLCASSAGGQTNEKLFFGSGTQLSVL.

This clonotype was found a few times. V and J are TRBV27 and TRBJ2-7; TRBD1 matches 8 bases. J was trimmed by 5 bases and V by 8 bases; bases with no gene match: 8. This CDR3 contains 13 residues. Germline V gene data show CDR1 as MNHEY and CDR2 as SMNVEV (reference sequence). CDR3 coding DNA: TGTGCCAGCGGTAGACAGGGGCGGGACGAGCAGTACGTC. This gives the protein CASGRQGRDEQYV.

This clonotype was counted between two and nine times. CDR3 DNA sequence: TGTGCCAGCAGATCAGGGGAAGGGGCCAAAAACATTCAGTACTTC. This sequence encodes CASRSGEGAKNIQYF. V usage is TRBV6-1 and J usage is TRBJ2-4, with D maybe TRBD1 (6 bases). V shed 6 bases and J shed 1 base, with 13 bases lying between them. This CDR3 contains 15 residues. CDR1 is MNHNS and CDR2 is SASEGT in the germline V gene.

This clonotype showed up just a few times. CDR3 residues: CASSPRQDSDEQYV. CDR3 in DNA: TGTGCCAGCTCACCACGACAGGACTCAGACGAGCAGTACGTC. The chain carries TRBV18 and TRBJ2-7; tentative D call: TRBD1 (6 bases). The V gene's germline CDR1 is KGHSH and CDR2 LQKENI. V was shortened by 1 base and J by 5 bases, with 12 bases between the two germline ends. This CDR3 comprises 14 residues.

In its sample, this clonotype was seen once. The rearrangement joins TRBV11-2 to TRBJ2-7; 7 nucleotides match TRBD2. The CDR3 runs 15 residues. Looked up from germline, CDR1 is SGHAT and CDR2 is FQNNGV. For the CDR3, the DNA is TGTGCCAGCAGCCGAATAGCGGGTTCCTCCAACGAGCAGTACGTC. Translated: CASSRIAGSSNEQYV.

This clonotype was counted between two and nine times. V is TRBV5-1 and J is TRBJ1-1, with 9 bases identical to TRBD1. J gave up 3 bases and V 4 bases, and 4 bases lay outside the gene matches. The CDR3 covers 14 residues. Looked up from germline, CDR1 is SGHRS and CDR2 is YFSETQ. The CDR3 DNA is TGCGCCAGCAGCACACAGGGGGCTGACACTGAAGCTTTCTTT. The encoded protein is CASSTQGADTEAFF.

This clonotype was seen only a few times. The chain has TRBV6-1 and TRBJ2-3, with 10 nucleotides matching TRBD1. J was trimmed by 4 bases and V by 5 bases; bases with no gene match: 9. The CDR3 runs 16 residues. CDR1 is MNHNS, CDR2 SASEGT, per germline. The CDR3 bases are TGTGCCAGCAGTAGATCGACAGGGGGCGGATCAGATACGCAGTATTTT. This codes for CASSRSTGGGSDTQYF.

This chain links TRBV20-1 with TRBJ2-2; D tentatively reads TRBD1 or TRBD2 (5 bases each). Germline CDR1 and CDR2: DFQATT and SNEGSKA (reference sequence). The CDR3 has 14 residues. Trimming removed 1 base from V and 0 bases from J, with 6 bases in between. CDR3: CSARGDPNTGELFF. The CDR3 DNA is TGCAGTGCTAGAGGGGACCCGAACACCGGGGAGCTGTTTTTT.

The rearrangement uses TRBV5-1 and TRBJ1-5; possibly TRBD1 for D (6 bases). The CDR3 extends over 16 amino acids. V shed 4 bases and J shed 4 bases, with 18 bases lying between them. CDR1 SGHRS and CDR2 YFSETQ come from the germline V gene. The CDR3 sequence: CASSPGGGLRNQPQHF. The DNA for the CDR3 is TGCGCCAGCAGCCCGGGGGGGGGGCTAAGAAATCAGCCCCAGCATTTT.

The chain combines TRBV10-3 with TRBJ2-7, with TRBD1 as a possible D gene (5 bases). Germline CDR1 is ENHRY and CDR2 is SYGVKD. This CDR3 is built from 14 residues. Trimming pared 2 bases from V and 3 bases from J, leaving 11 bases between. CDR3 sequence (DNA): TGTGCCATCAGTGAGCATGACAGCAGCTACGAGCAGTACTTC. Protein: CAISEHDSSYEQYF.

This clonotype came up a few times. The chain uses TRBV6-1 and TRBJ2-7; perhaps D is TRBD1 or TRBD2 (5 bases each). Looked up from germline, CDR1 is MNHNS and CDR2 is SASEGT. The CDR3 runs 13 residues. Trimming took off 5 bases at V and 2 bases at J, with 10 bases between the two ends. CDR3 protein: CASSRDRTYEQYF. The DNA for the CDR3 is TGTGCCAGCAGTCGGGACCGCACCTACGAGCAGTACTTC.

At least ten counts were recorded for this clonotype. The rearrangement links TRBV18 to TRBJ2-7; no clear D gene. Germline CDR1 is KGHSH and CDR2 is LQKENI. The CDR3 consists of 14 residues. Trimming removed 3 bases at V and 5 bases at J, with 14 bases between. The CDR3 DNA is TGTGCCAGCTCACCCGGCAACAACAAAAACGAGCAGTACTTC. Amino acid sequence: CASSPGNNKNEQYF.

The chain couples TRBV20-1 to TRBJ1-1; 8 nucleotides align to TRBD1. The J segment lost 6 bases and the V segment lost 5 bases, leaving 8 bases of the junction unmatched. The V gene's germline CDR1 is DFQATT and CDR2 SNEGSKA (reference sequence). CDR3 length: 13 residues. The CDR3 loop is CSADGQGGSEAFF. The CDR3 nucleotides are TGCAGTGCTGACGGACAGGGAGGATCTGAAGCTTTCTTT.

This clonotype occurred many times. This chain uses TRBV12-3 or TRBV12-4 with TRBJ2-5, with TRBD2 matching 8 bases. Trimming cost V 2 bases and J 5 bases; bases outside gene matches: 10. This CDR3 spans 16 amino acids. The CDR3 DNA is TGTGCCAGCAGTTTAACGGGGGCGGGAGGAATGGAGACCCAGTACTTC. Its translation is CASSLTGAGGMETQYF.

V is TRBV20-1 and J is TRBJ1-1; tentative D call: TRBD1 (5 bases). Germline CDR1 is DFQATT and CDR2 is SNEGSKA (reference sequence). The CDR3 has 15 residues. Trimming shortened V by 3 bases and J by 1 base, and 15 bases separated the two germline ends. CDR3 DNA: TGCAGTGCTAGGGTCTGGGGCCGCTGGAACACTGAAGCTTTCTTT. It codes for CSARVWGRWNTEAFF.

This chain uses TRBV28 with TRBJ2-5; maybe TRBD1 (6 bases). This CDR3 region has 16 residues. Trimming cost V 5 bases and J 5 bases, with 21 bases left between them. In germline, CDR1 is MDHEN, CDR2 SYDVKM. Here the CDR3 DNA reads TGTGCCAGCAGTCGAAGATCGGACAGTCCCGAGGAGACCCAGTACTTC. As protein: CASSRRSDSPEETQYF.

This chain links TRBV12-3 or TRBV12-4 with TRBJ2-3; D gene unclear. V was trimmed by 5 bases and J by 4 bases, leaving 7 bases between them. CDR3 length equals 12 residues. The CDR3 DNA reads TGTGCCAGCAGTGGGTTTCCAGATACGCAGTATTTT. Encoded protein: CASSGFPDTQYF.

As DNA, the CDR3 is TGTGCCAGCAGGGAAACAGGGGCAGCTGAAGGCTACACCTTC. As protein: CASRETGAAEGYTF. J is TRBJ1-2 and V is TRBV2; TRBD1 agrees at 7 bases. Germline V CDR1 and CDR2: SNHLY, FYNNEI. The CDR3 has 14 residues. The V and J ends lost 6 bases and 8 bases, in that order; junction bases with no gene match: 12. The full variable domain, with the rest looked up from reference TRBV2 and TRBJ1-2, is EPEVTQTPSHQVTQMGQEVILRCVPISNHLYFYWYRQILGQKVEFLVSFYNNEISEKSEIFDDQFSVERPDGSNFTLKIRSTKLEDSAMYFCASRETGAAEGYTFGSGTRLTVV.

This clonotype occurred many times. The gene calls are TRBV20-1 and TRBJ2-1, with 7 bases matching TRBD2. Looked up from germline, CDR1 is DFQATT and CDR2 is SNEGSKA (reference sequence). The CDR3 extends over 12 amino acids. Trimming removed 8 bases from V and 6 bases from J; junction bases left unmatched: 7. This CDR3 is CSLGGGINEQFF. As DNA, the CDR3 is TGCAGTCTCGGGGGAGGGATCAATGAGCAGTTCTTC.

This clonotype showed up just a few times. The CDR3 bases are TGCAGCGTTGAAGTTGGTAGCAGAGCTTTCTTT. Protein sequence: CSVEVGSRAFF. This chain uses TRBV29-1 with TRBJ1-1, with no clear D. V was shortened by 1 base and J by 10 bases, with 10 bases between the two germline ends. Germline-derived CDR1 and CDR2 are SQVTM and ANQGSEA. The CDR3 covers 11 residues.

This clonotype has just one count. The rearrangement joins TRBV6-1 to TRBJ1-5; tentative D call: TRBD1 (6 bases). Germline-derived CDR1 and CDR2 are MNHNS and SASEGT. The germline V and J ends were trimmed by 6 bases and 5 bases, with 14 bases remaining between them. CDR3 size: 14 residues. DNA for the CDR3: TGTGCCAGCAGGTGGACAGTGAATGATCAGCCCCAGCATTTT. It specifies CASRWTVNDQPQHF.

This clonotype has a handful of counts. CDR3 sequence: CASSLEGLAVLDEQYV. In DNA form, the CDR3 reads TGCGCCAGCAGCTTGGAAGGCCTAGCGGTCCTCGACGAGCAGTACGTC. This sequence joins TRBV5-1 and TRBJ2-7, with 7 nucleotides matching TRBD2. V was clipped by 0 bases and J by 5 bases; unmatched bases: 11. CDR3 size: 16 residues. Germline assignment: CDR1 SGHRS and CDR2 YFSETQ.

In its sample, this clonotype was seen a few times. The CDR3 loop is CASSPQGGRLSEAFF. The CDR3 DNA reads as TGCGCCAGCAGCCCGCAGGGGGGGCGATTGTCTGAAGCTTTCTTT. J is TRBJ1-1 and V is TRBV5-1; 7 nucleotides line up with TRBD1. The CDR3 runs 15 residues. Per germline, CDR1 SGHRS and CDR2 YFSETQ. Losses at the gene ends were 4 bases for V and 6 bases for J; bases not matched to a gene: 12. Drawing the rest from reference TRBV5-1 and TRBJ1-1, the complete variable domain is KAGVTQTPRYLIKTRGQQVTLSCSPISGHRSVSWYQQTPGQGLQFLFEYFSETQRNKGNFPGRFSGRQFSNSRSEMNVSTLELGDSALYLCASSPQGGRLSEAFFGQGTRLTVV.

The genes are TRBV20-1 and TRBJ1-1; D not resolved. The CDR3 extends over 14 amino acids. Germline CDR1 reads DFQATT; CDR2 reads SNEGSKA (reference sequence). V was pared by 3 bases and J by 0 bases, with 11 bases between. The CDR3 here is CSARKVSLNTEAFF. CDR3 DNA: TGCAGTGCTAGGAAAGTTTCGCTGAACACTGAAGCTTTCTTT.

This clonotype showed up many times. The chain combines TRBV12-3 or TRBV12-4 with TRBJ2-7; 10 nucleotides align to TRBD2. V shed 6 bases and J 3 bases; nucleotides not matched to a gene: 2. This CDR3 region has 13 residues. DNA for the CDR3: TGTGCCAGCAGCAGGACTAGCGGCTACGAGCAGTACTTC. Protein: CASSRTSGYEQYF.

This clonotype came up a few times. The J gene is TRBJ1-6, the V gene TRBV5-1, with 12 bases lining up with TRBD1. Germline V gene data show CDR1 as SGHRS and CDR2 as YFSETQ. J was trimmed by 8 bases and V by 0 bases; bases with no gene match: 6. The CDR3 extends over 17 amino acids. DNA of the CDR3: TGCGCCAGCAGCTTGGCTTTGGGACAGGGGGCTTATTCACCCCTCCACTTT. Its protein is CASSLALGQGAYSPLHF.